One sample yielded the 18 T cell receptor beta chains listed below, sequenced in a study of blood T cells in healthy people across ages. Primers used in a second PCR of roughly 6 to 11 cycles were a sample-barcoded 5' primer and a J-beta primer mix. TCRdb analysed the 5' RACE reads with MiXCR anew, one entry per CDR3 protein. The sample yields about 1.4 million distinct CDR3 sequences, 59% seen once. Sequenced: blood. These receptors originate from a young man in good health.

This chain uses TRBV4-1 with TRBJ2-7, with 8 bases that match TRBD2. The V gene's germline CDR1 is MGHRA and CDR2 YSYEKL. CDR3 length: 15 residues. Trimming removed 4 bases from V and 10 bases from J; junction bases left unmatched: 15. In DNA, the CDR3 is TGCGCCAGCAGCCCCGGCCCACTAGCGGAAGAGGCCCAGTACTTC. This encodes CASSPGPLAEEAQYF.

This clonotype has just one count. V gene TRBV10-3 combines with J gene TRBJ2-4; D possibly corresponds to TRBD1 (5 bases). The J call may be faulty, since TRBJ2-7 better matches the DNA end. There are 15 residues in the CDR3. In germline, CDR1 is ENHRY, CDR2 SYGVKD. Written as DNA, the CDR3 is TGTGCCATCAGTGAGTCTGCCAGGGAAAATATCGAGCAGTACTTC. Residues: CAISESARENIEQYF.

The chain uses TRBV20-1 and TRBJ1-5; the D is unclear. Germline V gene sequence: CDR1 DFQATT, CDR2 SNEGSKA (reference sequence). The CDR3 is 17 residues long. V dropped 0 bases and J dropped 2 bases, with 17 bases sitting between them. The CDR3, as DNA: TGCAGTGCTAGAGATCTCACGGTAGGGTCGGGCAATCAGCCCCAGCATTTT. Encoded protein: CSARDLTVGSGNQPQHF.

J is TRBJ2-3 and V is TRBV12-3 or TRBV12-4; 7 bases map to TRBD2. There are 17 residues in the CDR3. The V and J ends lost 7 bases and 1 base, in that order; junction bases with no gene match: 14. CDR3 coding DNA: TGTGCCAGCATTGGGGGGGAACGGGGTCTGGGCACAGATACGCAGTATTTT. Translation: CASIGGERGLGTDTQYF.

This chain's CDR3 is CASSLSSGSRSGTQYF. The CDR3 DNA sequence: TGTGCCAGCAGCCTTTCCAGCGGGTCCCGCTCCGGTACGCAGTATTTT. The chain joins TRBV7-2 to TRBJ2-3; perhaps TRBD2 as D (6 bases). Germline V gene data show CDR1 as SGHTA and CDR2 as FQGNSA. The CDR3 covers 16 residues. Trimming removed 5 bases at V and 8 bases at J, with 23 bases between. Filled out from reference TRBV7-2 and TRBJ2-3, the complete variable domain reads GAGVSQSPSNKVTEKGKDVELRCDPISGHTALYWYRQSLGQGLEFLIYFQGNSAPDKSGLPSDRFSAERTGGSVSTLTIQRTQQEDSAVYLCASSLSSGSRSGTQYFGPGTRLTVL.

The rearrangement joins TRBV29-1 to TRBJ1-5; TRBD1 agrees at 12 bases. There are 14 residues in the CDR3. Germline V gives CDR1 SQVTM, CDR2 ANQGSEA. Trimming took 6 bases from V and 5 from J; bases not matched to a gene: 5. Written as DNA, the CDR3 is TGCAGCGTCCCGGGACAGGGGGCAGATCAGCCCCAGCATTTT. Amino acids: CSVPGQGADQPQHF.

This clonotype appeared a few times. V is TRBV4-1 and J is TRBJ2-1; 7 positions match TRBD2. The CDR3 totals 16 residues. The V and J ends lost 1 base and 4 bases, in that order; junction bases with no gene match: 7. Germline assignment: CDR1 MGHRA and CDR2 YSYEKL. CDR3 in amino acids: CASSQVPAGTYNEQFF. As DNA, the CDR3 is TGCGCCAGCAGCCAAGTTCCAGCGGGAACTTACAATGAGCAGTTCTTC.

CDR3 in amino acids: CAISESQRFGLDAEAFF. The DNA for the CDR3 is TGTGCCATCAGTGAGTCCCAGCGGTTCGGCCTGGACGCTGAAGCTTTCTTT. The chain combines TRBV10-3 with TRBJ1-1, with D unresolved. The CDR3 extends over 17 amino acids. Deletions cut 0 bases from V and 6 bases from J, with 20 bases between. Germline V gene sequence: CDR1 ENHRY, CDR2 SYGVKD.

The rearrangement uses TRBV7-2 and TRBJ2-7; D is undetermined. Deletions cut 1 base from V and 0 bases from J, with 13 bases between. The length of the CDR3 is 16 residues. Germline V gene sequence: CDR1 SGHTA, CDR2 FQGNSA. The CDR3 here is CASSLVSMPHSYEQYF. The CDR3 region has the DNA TGTGCCAGCAGCTTAGTCTCTATGCCCCACTCCTACGAGCAGTACTTC.

Only a few counts were recorded for this clonotype. The chain recombines TRBV2 with TRBJ2-7; unclear D gene. The CDR3 contains 13 residues. Between the trimmed V and J ends, which lost 4 bases and 3 bases, there was a span of 10 bases. From germline, CDR1 is SNHLY and CDR2 FYNNEI. CDR3 sequence reads: CASSGTTRYEQYF. The CDR3 DNA reads TGTGCCAGCAGTGGTACCACCCGCTACGAGCAGTACTTC.

This clonotype was observed a few times. The chain joins TRBV29-1 to TRBJ2-1; no clear D gene. Germline V lookup: CDR1 SQVTM, CDR2 ANQGSEA. The CDR3 spans 12 residues. Deletions cut 2 bases from V and 7 bases from J, with 9 bases between. DNA of the CDR3: TGCAGCGTTGAAAGGAGTAGAAATGAGCAGTTCTTC. Translation gives CSVERSRNEQFF.

This clonotype was observed a handful of times. The chain joins TRBV21-1 to TRBJ2-7; no DNA check was done on the table's D call, TRBD1. TRBV21-1 counts as a pseudogene. There are 15 residues in the CDR3. CDR3: CASSKGSRDNYEQYF. CDR3 in DNA: TGTGCCAGCAGCAAAGGGTCCCGGGACAACTACGAGCAGTACTTC.

The chain is built from TRBV5-4 and TRBJ2-5; D is undetermined. V lost 4 bases, J lost 0 bases, and 7 bases lay in between. The germline V gene encodes CDR1 SGHNT and CDR2 YYREEE (reference sequence). The CDR3 runs 13 residues. The CDR3 nucleotides read TGTGCCAGCAGCGCTCTGGACCAAGAGACCCAGTACTTC. This translates into CASSALDQETQYF.

V is TRBV4-1 and J is TRBJ2-7, with 9 nucleotides matching TRBD2. Germline V gene data show CDR1 as MGHRA and CDR2 as YSYEKL. Trimming at V came to 4 bases and at J to 7 bases, leaving 14 bases not matched to a gene. The CDR3 is 16 amino acids. The CDR3 coding sequence is TGCGCCAGCAGCCCTCGCCCGGGACTAGCATACAATGAGCAGTACTTC. This sequence encodes CASSPRPGLAYNEQYF.

This clonotype was seen only a few times. This chain connects TRBV27 to TRBJ2-2; D uncertain. In germline, CDR1 is MNHEY, CDR2 SMNVEV (reference sequence). This CDR3 is 12 amino acids long. V was pared by 3 bases and J by 4 bases, with 3 bases between. CDR3 residues: CASSLTTGELFF. The CDR3 DNA is TGTGCCAGCAGTTTGACCACCGGGGAGCTGTTTTTT.

The V gene is TRBV25-1, the J gene TRBJ2-5, with 12 bases lining up with TRBD2. Germline CDR1 MGHDK, CDR2 SYGVNS. With V trimmed by 3 bases and J by 1 base, 3 bases remained unmatched. The CDR3 totals 16 residues. The CDR3 coding sequence is TGTGCCAGCAGTGAGGGACTAGCGGGTTTCCAAGAGACCCAGTACTTC. It translates to CASSEGLAGFQETQYF.

The chain carries TRBV3-1 and TRBJ2-1; 8 nucleotides line up with TRBD2. The CDR3 runs 15 residues. Germline V gives CDR1 LGHDT, CDR2 YNNKEL (reference sequence). The V and J ends lost 7 bases and 2 bases, in that order; junction bases with no gene match: 7. The chain's CDR3 is CASKGSGRAYNEQFF. CDR3 coding DNA: TGTGCCAGCAAAGGCAGCGGGAGAGCCTACAATGAGCAGTTCTTC.

Only a few counts were recorded for this clonotype. The J gene is TRBJ2-3, the V gene TRBV6-5, with 8 nucleotides matching TRBD2. The V and J ends lost 2 bases and 6 bases, in that order; junction bases with no gene match: 7. Germline loops: CDR1 MNHEY, CDR2 SVGAGI. The CDR3 contains 15 residues. The CDR3 loop is CASSYIAGKGDTQYF. CDR3 sequence (DNA): TGTGCCAGCAGTTACATAGCGGGGAAGGGGGATACGCAGTATTTT.